The entry below describes one T cell receptor (beta chain). The antigen remains unidentified. The data were obtained in a study of regulatory T cells in long-lasting Graves disease. Study-level results: With persistent disease, TRBV28, TRBJ1-2 and TRBJ2-5 were the favored segments.

Time point of the sample: newly diagnosed GD, antithyroid drugs for less than 3 months. The authors made the TCR library using RNA they extracted from PBMCs. Germline CDR1 SQVTM, CDR2 ANQGSEA. The CDR3 totals 14 residues. V was shortened by 7 bases and J by 0 bases, with 13 bases between the two germline ends. With iRepertoire HTBI primers and Arm-PCR of CDR3 regions, TCR beta libraries were built. Each CDR3 protein gets one entry after TCRdb re-called the multiplex PCR reads with MiXCR. This sample has 550,000 to 650,000 distinct CDR3 sequences, with approximately 16% found just once. This sample was shared with a second study, whose subject was T cells in Graves' hyperthyroidism and ophthalmopathy. That paper adds: With a duration under 2 months, the hyperthyroidism was newly diagnosed in patients aged 18 to 65. Orbital computed tomography, thyroid ultrasound, serum thyroxine and TRAb, and clinical symptoms together informed the diagnoses.

This sample comprised peripheral blood mononuclear cells (PBMCs), obtained at new diagnosis, from a patient treated with antithyroid drugs. V usage is TRBV29-1 and J usage is TRBJ1-5; D gene unclear. This TCR was recovered from a man between 18 and 29 years old with Graves disease. For the CDR3, the DNA is TGCAGCGCCCTACTGGGGATTAGCAATCAGCCCCAGCATTTT. Its protein is CSALLGISNQPQHF.